This T cell receptor (beta chain) appears in the sequencing data of a study of T cell changes during pregnancy in multiple sclerosis. Generated by immunoSEQ multiplex PCR, the TCRdb table keeps only in-frame clones and is missing some. The data hold 75,000 to 95,000 clones, with 85% to 95% observed a single time. The CDR3 spans 14 residues. V lost 3 bases, J lost 5 bases, and 11 bases lay in between. Germline V gene sequence: CDR1 SGHNT, CDR2 YENEEA. Sequencing used peripheral blood, obtained after pregnancy. The sequence derives from a female donor with multiple sclerosis, enrolled in a pregnancy study. V usage is TRBV11-3 and J usage is TRBJ2-1, with a tentative D call TRBD1 (5 bases). CDR3 sequence (DNA): TGTGCCAGCAGCTTTCTTCCAGGGAACAATGAGCAGTTCTTC. Protein sequence: CASSFLPGNNEQFF.